This T cell receptor (beta chain) was identified in a study of blood T cell repertoires in COVID-19. Assay: immunoSEQ multiplex PCR; the TCRdb copy retains only in-frame clones and omits some. The data contain around 420,000 clones, nearly 90% of them singletons. Germline assignment: CDR1 DFQATT and CDR2 SNEGSKA (reference sequence). This CDR3 has 11 residues. V was clipped by 5 bases and J by 4 bases, with 8 bases between them. The sequence derives from a woman in her forties with acute COVID-19. The gene calls are TRBV20-1 and TRBJ1-2; D is unclear. Sequenced material: PBMCs or T cells enriched from blood (not recorded which). CDR3 amino acids: CSAPRPYGYTF. The CDR3 nucleotides read TGCAGTGCTCCGCGGCCCTATGGCTACACCTTC.